What follows are 6 T cell receptor beta chains derived from one specimen sequenced in a study of T cell responses to AZD1222 COVID-19 vaccine. Repertoires were generated with immunoSEQ multiplex PCR, while TCRdb's copy carries only in-frame clones and drops some. The profile covers approximately 150,000 clones, with about 87% appearing a single time and 3% to 4% taken by the ten largest. Sequencing used peripheral blood, obtained on day 0 of MenACWY control vaccination. Source of these receptors: an adult in good health.

The rearrangement links TRBV5-4 to TRBJ1-4; a weak D match, TRBD1 (6 bases). The CDR3 contains 15 residues. The germline V gene encodes CDR1 SGHNT and CDR2 YYREEE (reference sequence). The V end was cut by 1 base, the J end by 0 bases, with 7 bases between. The CDR3 loop is CASSLKGATNEKLFF. The CDR3, as DNA: TGTGCCAGCAGCTTGAAGGGGGCAACTAATGAAAAACTGTTTTTT. Filled out from reference TRBV5-4 and TRBJ1-4, the complete variable domain reads ETGVTQSPTHLIKTRGQQVTLRCSSQSGHNTVSWYQQALGQGPQFIFQYYREEENGRGNFPPRFSGLQFPNYSSELNVNALELDDSALYLCASSLKGATNEKLFFGSGTQLSVL.

The V call is TRBV9, the J call TRBJ2-3, with D unresolved. CDR3 length: 15 residues. V was shortened by 0 bases and J by 0 bases, with 8 bases between the two germline ends. Germline CDR1 is SGDLS and CDR2 is YYNGEE. CDR3 residues: CASSVDGFSTDTQYF. In nucleotides, the CDR3 is TGTGCCAGCAGCGTAGACGGGTTTAGCACAGATACGCAGTATTTT.

As concerns this clone: Other DNA sequences in the sample encode the same CDR3. The V gene is TRBV20-1, the J gene TRBJ1-1; possibly TRBD1 for D (5 bases). Germline assignment: CDR1 DFQATT and CDR2 SNEGSKA (reference sequence). The germline V and J ends were trimmed by 3 bases and 5 bases, with 7 bases remaining between them. The CDR3 loop spans 11 amino acids. The CDR3: CSASRGTEAFF. CDR3 sequence (DNA): TGCAGTGCTAGCCGGGGGACTGAAGCTTTCTTT.

The V and J genes are TRBV7-9 and TRBJ2-5; 7 positions agree with TRBD1. This CDR3 has 14 amino acids. Looked up from germline, CDR1 is SEHNR and CDR2 is FQNEAQ (reference sequence). V lost 5 bases, J lost 1 base, and 4 bases stayed unmatched. The CDR3 coding sequence is TGTGCCAGCAGCGCAGGGACAGCCCAAGAGACCCAGTACTTC. It codes for CASSAGTAQETQYF.

This clone was seen a handful of times. The chain uses TRBV5-1 and TRBJ1-6; D ambiguous. Trimming took 1 base from V and 9 from J, leaving 14 bases between them. The CDR3 length is 15 residues. Germline V CDR1 and CDR2: SGHRS, YFSETQ. The CDR3 DNA sequence: TGCGCCAGCAGCTTGCAGCCGGGTGACGCTTCACCCCTCCACTTT. Its protein product is CASSLQPGDASPLHF.

The chain uses TRBV9 and TRBJ2-3, with 11 bases matching TRBD2. V gave up 0 bases and J gave up 1 base; unmatched junction bases: 4. Looked up from germline, CDR1 is SGDLS and CDR2 is YYNGEE. The length of the CDR3 is 17 residues. This CDR3 is CASSVGGSGGGTDTQYF. The DNA of the CDR3 is TGTGCCAGCAGCGTAGGAGGTAGCGGGGGGGGCACAGATACGCAGTATTTT.